A single sample is the source of the 11 T cell receptor beta chains below, sequenced in a study of persistence of HIV-infected CD4 T cells. Sequencing used immunoSEQ version 4 in survey mode. The method was immunoSEQ multiplex PCR; TCRdb's version includes in-frame clones alone and lacks a portion of them. The table has under 40,000 clones, roughly four fifths seen once. An overlapping HIV-1 Gag peptide pool stimulated these cells at 0.95 to 1 ug/peptide/mL. CD40L-negative CD69-negative CD45RO-high memory CD4+ T cells were sorted as populations depleted of antigen-responding cells. Their antigens remain unidentified. The specimen comprised CD4+ T cells sorted from PBMCs after roughly 19-hour stimulation, sampled from a patient who received antiretroviral therapy. These TCRs come from an adult woman with HIV who was CMV-seropositive.

The chain has TRBV28 and TRBJ1-2; 10 nucleotides align to TRBD1. Germline V gene lookup returns CDR1 MDHEN and CDR2 SYDVKM. Trimming took 2 bases from V and 4 from J; bases not matched to a gene: 13. The CDR3 is 18 residues long. The CDR3 nucleotides read TGTGCCAGCAGTTTAACCCCCAGACAGGGGGCTAGGGGCTATGGCTACACCTTC. It specifies CASSLTPRQGARGYGYTF.

This chain joins TRBV6-5 and TRBJ1-4, with 7 bases that match TRBD1. The J segment lost 10 bases and the V segment lost 6 bases, leaving 11 bases of the junction unmatched. The CDR3 has 14 amino acids. The germline V gene encodes CDR1 MNHEY and CDR2 SVGAGI. CDR3 in amino acids: CASSTTGQKVKLFF. CDR3 DNA sequence: TGTGCCAGCAGCACGACGGGACAGAAAGTAAAACTGTTTTTT.

The chain carries TRBV5-8 and TRBJ1-1; D call uncertain. From germline, CDR1 is SGHTS and CDR2 YDEGEE. The CDR3 consists of 12 residues. Trimming pared 4 bases from V and 0 bases from J, leaving 4 bases between. The CDR3 nucleotides read TGTGCCAGCAGCCGAGTGAACACTGAAGCTTTCTTT. This encodes CASSRVNTEAFF.

The chain carries TRBV10-1 and TRBJ1-1; D gene unclear. CDR3 size: 14 residues. The germline CDR1 and CDR2 sequences are WNHNN and SYGVQD (reference sequence). Trimming took off 6 bases at V and 1 base at J, with 12 bases between the two ends. The CDR3 bases are TGCGCCAGCAGCCGCGGAAAACAGAACACTGAAGCTTTCTTT. Translated: CASSRGKQNTEAFF.

This rearrangement joins TRBV9 to TRBJ1-3; D is possibly TRBD1 (5 bases). This CDR3 comprises 16 residues. With 5 bases removed from V and 1 base from J, the gap between germline ends came to 16 bases. Germline lookup yields CDR1 SGDLS and CDR2 YYNGEE. The CDR3 protein is CASSVQPGQSGNTIYF. The CDR3 nucleotides are TGTGCCAGCAGTGTCCAGCCGGGGCAATCTGGAAACACCATATATTTT.

The chain links TRBV28 to TRBJ1-3; 7 bases agree with TRBD1. Trimming removed 3 bases from V and 0 bases from J; junction bases left unmatched: 2. CDR3 length: 15 amino acids. CDR1 is MDHEN, CDR2 SYDVKM, per germline. The CDR3 here is CASSFQGGSGNTIYF. The CDR3 nucleotides read TGTGCCAGCAGTTTCCAGGGGGGCTCTGGAAACACCATATATTTT.

This clone was seen just once. The chain links TRBV7-3 to TRBJ2-1; no reliable D call. The CDR3 has 12 amino acids. Germline-derived CDR1 and CDR2 are SGHTA and FQGTGA. The ends were cut back, 4 bases at V and 10 bases at J, with 11 bases in the middle. The CDR3 nucleotides read TGTGCCAGCAGCTCCCCAATCGAGGAGCAGTTCTTC. Its translation is CASSSPIEEQFF.

The chain recombines TRBV5-5 with TRBJ2-7; D remains unclear. From germline, CDR1 is SGHKS and CDR2 YYEKEE (reference sequence). Trimming took off 1 base at V and 6 bases at J, with 11 bases between the two ends. This CDR3 has 13 residues. CDR3 in amino acids: CASSLTRTVEQYF. CDR3 nucleotides: TGTGCCAGCAGCTTGACTCGCACAGTCGAGCAGTACTTC.

This clone was seen more than once but under ten times. The chain couples TRBV5-4 to TRBJ2-7, with 8 bases fitting TRBD1. The V and J ends lost 0 bases and 3 bases, in that order; junction bases with no gene match: 5. There are 15 residues in the CDR3. The germline CDR1 and CDR2 sequences are SGHNT and YYREEE (reference sequence). CDR3 sequence (DNA): TGTGCCAGCAGCTTGGCTCGGGGACAGGACTACGAGCAGTACTTC. Protein: CASSLARGQDYEQYF.

This chain connects TRBV10-3 to TRBJ2-7; D ambiguous. The CDR3 loop spans 11 amino acids. Germline CDR1 and CDR2: ENHRY and SYGVKD. V was trimmed by 4 bases and J by 0 bases, leaving 1 base between them. The CDR3 DNA reads TGTGCCATCAGTGTCTCCTACGAGCAGTACTTC. It encodes CAISVSYEQYF.

This chain joins TRBV7-7 and TRBJ2-2; 10 bases agree with TRBD2. The CDR3 covers 16 residues. With V trimmed by 1 base and J by 4 bases, 3 bases remained unmatched. Germline CDR1 is SSHAT and CDR2 is FNYEAQ (reference sequence). DNA of the CDR3: TGTGCCAGCAGCTTAGTAGCGGGGGGCTCCACCGGGGAGCTGTTTTTT. Its protein product is CASSLVAGGSTGELFF.